This T cell receptor beta chain was observed in a study of shared clonotypes between healthy human individuals. Study overall: Donors were two women and three men aged 18 to 49. Each donor's CD8 memory used one plate, CD8 naive two, each CD4 subset three. Study-wide results and limits: Represented diversity, genetic and exposure-history alike, was limited by few donors. Richness estimates generally favored naive over memory subsets.

Here immunoSEQ multiplex PCR was the method, and the copy in TCRdb shows in-frame clones only, minus some. The sample holds over a million clones, about 75% seen once. Only one count was recorded for this clone. Its specificity is unknown. The length of the CDR3 is 17 residues. Germline V gene sequence: CDR1 SGHRS, CDR2 YFSETQ. V shed 3 bases and J 8 bases; nucleotides not matched to a gene: 13. The chain is built from TRBV5-1 and TRBJ2-1, with 11 bases that match TRBD2. The receptor was derived from a man aged 18 to 29 in good health. The material sequenced was memory CD4+ T cells sorted from blood. Subset described: CD45RA-negative fraction. CDR3 sequence (DNA): TGCGCCAGCAGCTCCGCCAAAACTAGCGGGAGTGGGGATGAGCAGTTCTTC. Residues: CASSSAKTSGSGDEQFF.